The T cell receptor beta chain described here comes from a study of T cell changes during pregnancy in multiple sclerosis. The CDR3 is 15 amino acids. CDR1 and CDR2 (germline): SGHRS, YFSETQ. V was clipped by 2 bases and J by 0 bases, with 9 bases between them. Clones were sequenced by immunoSEQ multiplex PCR, and TCRdb holds only the in-frame ones, with some missing. The sample records around 50,000 clones, 90% to 95% being singletons. The chain is built from TRBV5-1 and TRBJ2-1, with a tentative D call TRBD2 (6 bases). This receptor was obtained from a female donor with multiple sclerosis, enrolled in a pregnancy study. The material was CD8+ T cells from peripheral blood mononuclear cells, obtained in the first trimester of pregnancy. CDR3 protein: CASSFAGNSYNEQFF. In DNA, the CDR3 is TGCGCCAGCAGCTTCGCGGGAAACTCCTACAATGAGCAGTTCTTC.